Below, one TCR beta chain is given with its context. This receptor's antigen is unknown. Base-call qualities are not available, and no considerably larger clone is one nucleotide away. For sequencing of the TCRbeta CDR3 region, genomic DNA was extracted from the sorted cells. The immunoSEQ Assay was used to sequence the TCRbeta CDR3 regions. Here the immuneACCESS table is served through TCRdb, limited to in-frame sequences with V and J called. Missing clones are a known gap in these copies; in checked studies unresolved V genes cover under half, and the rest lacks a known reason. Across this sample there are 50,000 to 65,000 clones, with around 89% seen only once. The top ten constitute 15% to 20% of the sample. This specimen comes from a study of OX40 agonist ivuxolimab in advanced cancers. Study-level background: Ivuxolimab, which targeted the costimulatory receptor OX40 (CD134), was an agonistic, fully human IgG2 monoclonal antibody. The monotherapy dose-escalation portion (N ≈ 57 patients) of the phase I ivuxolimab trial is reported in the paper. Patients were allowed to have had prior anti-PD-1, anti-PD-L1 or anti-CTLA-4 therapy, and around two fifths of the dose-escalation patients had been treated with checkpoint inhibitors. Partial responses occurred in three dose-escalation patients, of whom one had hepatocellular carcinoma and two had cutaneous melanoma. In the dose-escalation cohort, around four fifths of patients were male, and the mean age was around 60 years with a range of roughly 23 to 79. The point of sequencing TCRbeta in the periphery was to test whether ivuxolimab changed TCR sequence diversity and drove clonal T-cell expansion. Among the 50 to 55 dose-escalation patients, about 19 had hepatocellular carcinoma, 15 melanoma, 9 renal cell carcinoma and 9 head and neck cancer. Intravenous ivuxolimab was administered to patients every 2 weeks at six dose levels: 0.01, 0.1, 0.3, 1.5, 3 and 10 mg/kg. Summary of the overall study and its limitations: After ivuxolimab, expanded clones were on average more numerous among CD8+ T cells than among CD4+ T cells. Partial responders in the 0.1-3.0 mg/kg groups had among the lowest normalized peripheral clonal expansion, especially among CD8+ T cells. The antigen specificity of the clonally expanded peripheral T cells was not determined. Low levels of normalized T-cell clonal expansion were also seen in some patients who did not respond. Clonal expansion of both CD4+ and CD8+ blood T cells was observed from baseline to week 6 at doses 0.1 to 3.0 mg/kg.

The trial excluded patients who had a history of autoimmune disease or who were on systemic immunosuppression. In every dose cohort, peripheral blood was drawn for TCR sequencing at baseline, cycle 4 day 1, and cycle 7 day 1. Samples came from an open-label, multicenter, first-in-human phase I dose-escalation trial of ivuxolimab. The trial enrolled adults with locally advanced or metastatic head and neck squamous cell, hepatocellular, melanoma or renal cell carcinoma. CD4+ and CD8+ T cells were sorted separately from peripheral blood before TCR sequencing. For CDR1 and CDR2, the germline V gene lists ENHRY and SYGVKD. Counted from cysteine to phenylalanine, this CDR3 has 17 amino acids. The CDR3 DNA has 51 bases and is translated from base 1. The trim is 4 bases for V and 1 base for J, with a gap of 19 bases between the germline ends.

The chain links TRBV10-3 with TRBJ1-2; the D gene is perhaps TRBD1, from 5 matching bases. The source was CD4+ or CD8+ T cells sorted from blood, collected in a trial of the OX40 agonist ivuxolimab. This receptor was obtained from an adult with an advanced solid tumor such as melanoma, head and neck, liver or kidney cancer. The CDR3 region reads CAISGGPGGGDNYGYTF. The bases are TGTGCCATCAGTGGGGGACCGGGAGGAGGAGATAACTATGGCTACACCTTC.